This T cell receptor beta chain was sequenced in a study of blood T cell repertoires in COVID-19. Membership in each cohort depended on participant-reported clinical history. The count of this clone is one. Source study methods: Cell counts per sample came from amplifying reference gene primers. Clones were read by immunoSEQ multiplex PCR, and TCRdb kept only the in-frame ones, dropping some. V and J calls and clone size follow that table, whereas D and trimming were derived from the DNA. The sample comprises about 140,000 clones, roughly 81% of which are singletons, and 3.4% rests with the top ten. The sequenced sample consisted of PBMCs or T cells enriched from blood (not recorded which). This clonotype was obtained from a woman aged 50 to 60 with acute COVID-19.

CDR3 bases: TGCGCCAGCAGCTTGGGAGGGAGTTACAATGAGCAGTTCTTC. Encoded protein: CASSLGGSYNEQFF. This sequence joins TRBV5-1 and TRBJ2-1; D possibly corresponds to TRBD2 (5 bases). CDR1 and CDR2 (germline): SGHRS, YFSETQ. V was pared by 0 bases and J by 4 bases, with 8 bases between. CDR3 length: 14 residues.